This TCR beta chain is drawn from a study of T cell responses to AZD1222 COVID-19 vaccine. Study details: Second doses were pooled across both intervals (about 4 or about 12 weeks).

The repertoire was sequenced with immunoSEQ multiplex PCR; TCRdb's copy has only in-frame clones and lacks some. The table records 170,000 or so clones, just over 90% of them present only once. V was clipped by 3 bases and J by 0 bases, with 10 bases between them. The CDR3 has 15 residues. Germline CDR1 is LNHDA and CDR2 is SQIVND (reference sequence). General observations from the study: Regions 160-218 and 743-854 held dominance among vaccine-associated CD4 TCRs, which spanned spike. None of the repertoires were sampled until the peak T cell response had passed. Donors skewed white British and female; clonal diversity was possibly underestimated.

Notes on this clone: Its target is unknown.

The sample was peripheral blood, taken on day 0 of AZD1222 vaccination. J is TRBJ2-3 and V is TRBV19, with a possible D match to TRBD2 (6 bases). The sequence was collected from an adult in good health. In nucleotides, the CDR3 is TGTGCCAGTAGTATTAATGGAGGGAGCACAGATACGCAGTATTTT. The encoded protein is CASSINGGSTDTQYF. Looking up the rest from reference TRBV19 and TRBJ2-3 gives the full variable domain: DGGITQSPKYLFRKEGQNVTLSCEQNLNHDAMYWYRQDPGQGLRLIYYSQIVNDFQKGDIAEGYSVSREKKESFPLTVTSAQKNPTAFYLCASSINGGSTDTQYFGPGTRLTVL.